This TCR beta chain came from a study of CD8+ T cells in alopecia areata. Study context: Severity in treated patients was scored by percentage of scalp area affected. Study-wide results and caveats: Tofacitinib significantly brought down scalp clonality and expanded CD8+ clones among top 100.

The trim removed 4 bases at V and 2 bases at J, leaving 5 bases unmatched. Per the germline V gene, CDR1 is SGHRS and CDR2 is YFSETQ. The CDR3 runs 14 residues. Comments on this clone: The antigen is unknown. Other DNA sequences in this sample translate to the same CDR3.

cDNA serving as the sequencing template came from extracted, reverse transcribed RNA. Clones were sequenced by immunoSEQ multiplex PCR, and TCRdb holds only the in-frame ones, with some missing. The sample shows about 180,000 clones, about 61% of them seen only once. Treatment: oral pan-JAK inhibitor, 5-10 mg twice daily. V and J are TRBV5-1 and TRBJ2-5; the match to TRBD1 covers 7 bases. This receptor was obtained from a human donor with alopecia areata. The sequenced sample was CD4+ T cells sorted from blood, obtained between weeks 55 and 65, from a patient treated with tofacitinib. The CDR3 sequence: CASSLGTAQETQYF. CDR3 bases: TGCGCCAGCAGCCTCGGGACAGCTCAAGAGACCCAGTACTTC.